The entry below describes one TCR beta chain. Antigen specificity is unknown. Clones were read by immunoSEQ multiplex PCR, and TCRdb kept only the in-frame ones, dropping some. Among roughly 110,000 clones listed, roughly 89% were seen once. The V and J ends lost 5 bases and 2 bases respectively, with 15 bases between them. The CDR3 has 15 residues. Germline V lookup: CDR1 SGHTA, CDR2 FQGNSA. These data come from a study of graft-versus-host responses after intestinal transplantation. This TCR was recovered from a human donor who was the organ donor for an intestinal transplant. This rearrangement joins TRBV7-2 to TRBJ1-2; no definite D call. The sequencing here drew on unstimulated CD4+ T cells sorted from spleen or lymph node cells, taken before transplant. The CDR3 reads CASSRTLGLNYGYTF. The CDR3, as DNA: TGTGCCAGCAGCCGGACCTTGGGTTTGAACTATGGCTACACCTTC.